The sequence of this T cell receptor (beta chain) was determined in a study of brain T cells in children with intractable seizures. General observations from the study: Absence of clones before surgery may stem from lower sequencing depth.

CDR3 length: 16 residues. CDR1 SGHNT and CDR2 YENEEA come from the germline V gene. The V end lost 3 bases, the J end lost 1 base, and 10 bases lay between the germline ends. The sequenced cases were selected for having the highest brain T cell transcript signatures. Patients received at least one anti-epileptic drug before surgery. Repertoires were generated with immunoSEQ multiplex PCR, while TCRdb's copy carries only in-frame clones and drops some. This table has 80,000 or so clones, under 95% appearing once. This clone was detected once. As yet, its antigen is unknown. This sequence was found in a girl between 2 and 10 years old with Rasmussen encephalitis and intractable seizures. The chain carries TRBV11-3 and TRBJ2-6; D ambiguous. Sequencing used peripheral blood, obtained at surgery. The DNA for the CDR3 is TGTGCCAGCAGCTTTCCCCAGCCGTCTGGGGCCAACGTCCTGACTTTC. This sequence encodes CASSFPQPSGANVLTF.